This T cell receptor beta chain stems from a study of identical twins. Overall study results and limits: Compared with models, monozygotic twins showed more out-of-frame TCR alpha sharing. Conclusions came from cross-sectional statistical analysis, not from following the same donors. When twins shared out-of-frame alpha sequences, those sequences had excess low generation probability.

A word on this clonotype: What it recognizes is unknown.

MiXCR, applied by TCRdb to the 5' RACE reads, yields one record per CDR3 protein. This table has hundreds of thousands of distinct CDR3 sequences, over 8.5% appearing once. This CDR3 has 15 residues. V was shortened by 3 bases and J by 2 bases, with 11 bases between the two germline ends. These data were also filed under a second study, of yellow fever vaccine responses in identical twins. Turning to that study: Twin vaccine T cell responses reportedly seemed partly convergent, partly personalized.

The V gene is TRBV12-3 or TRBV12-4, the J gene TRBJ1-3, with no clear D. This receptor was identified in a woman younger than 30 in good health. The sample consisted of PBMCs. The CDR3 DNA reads TGTGCCAGCAGTTTTCCGATCTATACTGGAAACACCATATATTTT. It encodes CASSFPIYTGNTIYF.